This T cell receptor beta chain derives from a study of cytomegalovirus exposure and HLA in healthy donors. Across the whole study: Most donors, around 81% of 398 genotyped, fell in the Caucasian-associated ancestry cluster. The study's findings and limits: A later analysis showed that HLA-associated TCR beta chains had undergone more clonal expansion than equally common others. TCR sequences were mostly rare, though some public TCRs occurred in many donors.

About this clone: The antigen is not known.

The PCR ran on 60 Vbeta and 13 Jbeta primers. TCRdb keeps only in-frame clones here, not all; method: immunoSEQ multiplex PCR. This table holds some 150,000 clones, roughly 79% found once. The germline gives CDR1 MGHRA, CDR2 YSYEKL. The CDR3 runs to 16 residues. Trimming left V 1 base short and J 5 bases short, with 17 bases between. Donors likely had unrecorded immune exposures despite being nominally healthy when sampled. The TCR sequence derives from a woman between 40 and 50 years old in good health and CMV-seronegative. V and J are TRBV4-1 and TRBJ1-1, with D possibly TRBD1 on 5 matching bases. Sequenced: PBMCs. CDR3 nucleotides: TGCGCCAGCAGCCAAGGGGTCGGCGACAGCCGGACTGAAGCTTTCTTT. As protein: CASSQGVGDSRTEAFF.